One sample yielded the 25 T cell receptor beta chains listed below, sequenced in a study of patients and donors after allogeneic stem cell transplantation. Using its own MiXCR run on the RT-PCR reads, TCRdb lists one record per CDR3 protein. The sample has more than 850,000 distinct CDR3 sequences, roughly 18% seen once. Sequencing was carried out using blood, either unsorted or a sorted T cell fraction (not recorded which). The receptors were sampled from a human donor who was either an allogeneic HSCT recipient or a stem cell or donor lymphocyte infusion donor (not recorded which). It is not recorded whose cells these are; they may come from a transplant donor.

This clonotype has a handful of counts. V and J are TRBV20-1 and TRBJ2-7, with a possible D match to TRBD1 (6 bases). V was clipped by 6 bases and J by 5 bases, with 11 bases between them. From germline, CDR1 is DFQATT and CDR2 SNEGSKA (reference sequence). CDR3 length: 11 amino acids. The CDR3 loop is CSAQGFDEQYF. DNA of the CDR3: TGCAGTGCCCAGGGGTTCGACGAGCAGTACTTC.

The table lists this clonotype with a few counts. The chain is built from TRBV6-1 and TRBJ2-3; D remains ambiguous. This CDR3 is built from 17 residues. The V gene lost 6 bases and the J gene lost 2 bases, with 21 bases spanning the gap. Germline assignment: CDR1 MNHNS and CDR2 SASEGT. CDR3 DNA: TGTGCCAGCAGCCCAAGTGCCCTGGTGGTCCTCACAGATACGCAGTATTTT. It codes for CASSPSALVVLTDTQYF.

This chain uses TRBV6-2 or TRBV6-3 with TRBJ2-1, with TRBD2 identical over 7 bases. The CDR3 is made up of 18 amino acids. V lost 6 bases, J lost 0 bases, and 14 bases stayed unmatched. The germline V gene encodes CDR1 MNHEY and CDR2 SVGEGT. This CDR3 reads CASRRGSGHVSSYNEQFF. The CDR3 coding sequence is TGTGCCAGCAGGAGGGGTAGCGGGCACGTTAGCTCCTACAATGAGCAGTTCTTC.

This clonotype was picked up a small number of times. The chain carries TRBV2 and TRBJ2-5; no reliable D call. Trimming left V 4 bases short and J 5 bases short, with 8 bases between. The germline CDR1 and CDR2 sequences are SNHLY and FYNNEI. The CDR3 is 12 residues long. The CDR3 DNA is TGTGCCAGCAGTGTAATCCGGGAGACCCAGTACTTC. Protein sequence: CASSVIRETQYF.

In this sample, this clonotype turned up many times. The CDR3 sequence: CSVVALPSPYEQYF. The CDR3 DNA follows: TGCAGCGTTGTGGCGTTACCCTCGCCCTACGAGCAGTACTTC. The V and J genes are TRBV29-1 and TRBJ2-7; no firm D call. The CDR3 covers 14 residues. Germline V lookup: CDR1 SQVTM, CDR2 ANQGSEA. Trimming pared 4 bases from V and 2 bases from J, leaving 15 bases between.

The chain carries TRBV24-1 and TRBJ1-1; D perhaps matches TRBD1 (5 bases). Between the trimmed V and J ends, which lost 4 bases and 5 bases, there was a span of 16 bases. This CDR3 is 15 amino acids long. Germline CDR1 and CDR2: KGHDR and SFDVKD. The DNA for the CDR3 is TGTGCCACCAGTGAACGGGGCTTGGGTCGGACTGAAGCTTTCTTT. Translated: CATSERGLGRTEAFF.

A few counts support this clonotype. V gene TRBV11-2 combines with J gene TRBJ2-7; D is possibly TRBD2 (6 bases). The V end was cut by 5 bases, the J end by 3 bases, with 14 bases between. Germline assignment: CDR1 SGHAT and CDR2 FQNNGV. The length of the CDR3 is 14 residues. CDR3 sequence: CASSQTGTGYEQYF. CDR3 in DNA: TGTGCCAGCAGCCAAACCGGGACTGGCTACGAGCAGTACTTC.

This clonotype was seen more than once but under ten times. The genes are TRBV20-1 and TRBJ1-2, with TRBD1 identical over 7 bases. There are 12 residues in the CDR3. Per the germline V gene, CDR1 is DFQATT and CDR2 is SNEGSKA (reference sequence). V lost 5 bases and J lost 8; bases outside the gene matches: 8. The CDR3 sequence is CSAQDRDRGYTF. For the CDR3, the DNA is TGCAGTGCTCAAGACAGGGATCGGGGCTACACCTTC.

This clonotype was counted only a few times. The rearrangement uses TRBV7-9 and TRBJ2-7; a possible D gene is TRBD1 (5 bases). This CDR3 region has 12 residues. V lost 11 bases and J lost 4, with 15 bases in between. Germline loops: CDR1 SEHNR, CDR2 FQNEAQ (reference sequence). The CDR3, as DNA: TGTGCCGGTGGTGACAGCCCGTACGAGCAGTACTTC. It encodes CAGGDSPYEQYF.

This clonotype was seen a few times. This rearrangement joins TRBV7-9 to TRBJ2-1, with 7 nucleotides matching TRBD2. The CDR3 spans 16 residues. In germline, CDR1 is SEHNR, CDR2 FQNEAQ (reference sequence). With V trimmed by 1 base and J by 6 bases, 9 bases remained unmatched. CDR3: CASSLVTGGGSNEQFF. Here the CDR3 DNA reads TGTGCCAGCAGCTTAGTAACGGGAGGAGGTAGCAATGAGCAGTTCTTC.

Comments on this clonotype: One end of the junction fails to match germline, which may point to a read error. The chain couples TRBV7-9 to TRBJ1-5; tentatively, D is TRBD1 (5 bases). Per the germline V gene, CDR1 is SEHNR and CDR2 is FQNEAQ (reference sequence). The CDR3 totals 15 residues. The CDR3 nucleotides read TGTGCCAGCAGCCCTGGGGCAGAAGGCAATCAGCCCCAGAATTTT. It specifies CASSPGAEGNQPQNF.

This clonotype was observed a few times. The chain combines TRBV18 with TRBJ2-7; D gene uncertain. The CDR3 spans 15 residues. Trimming took off 2 bases at V and 0 bases at J, with 11 bases between the two ends. CDR1 is KGHSH, CDR2 LQKENI, per germline. This CDR3 reads CASSPENRRSYEQYF. DNA for the CDR3: TGTGCCAGCTCACCAGAGAACCGCCGCTCCTACGAGCAGTACTTC.

The CDR3 DNA reads TGCGCCAGTCAGGAAGTCAGCACAGATACGCAGTATTTT. Protein product: CASQEVSTDTQYF. The rearrangement uses TRBV5-1 and TRBJ2-3; D remains ambiguous. V was clipped by 8 bases and J by 0 bases, with 10 bases between them. CDR1 and CDR2 from the germline V gene are SGHRS and YFSETQ. CDR3 length: 13 residues.

The CDR3 DNA follows: TGTGCCAGCAGCTTAAGAAGCGGGAGTGATAATGAGCAGTTCTTC. Protein product: CASSLRSGSDNEQFF. The genes are TRBV7-6 and TRBJ2-1, with TRBD2 identical over 8 bases. Germline CDR1 is SGHVS and CDR2 is FNYEAQ. Losses at the gene ends were 2 bases for V and 7 bases for J; bases not matched to a gene: 7. This CDR3 is built from 15 residues.

The chain couples TRBV25-1 to TRBJ2-1; D remains unclear. V dropped 3 bases and J dropped 6 bases, with 9 bases sitting between them. CDR1 is MGHDK, CDR2 SYGVNS, per germline. The CDR3 totals 13 residues. CDR3: CASSDVGRNEQFF. The DNA of the CDR3 is TGTGCCAGCAGTGATGTAGGACGCAATGAGCAGTTCTTC. Combining the CDR3 with reference TRBV25-1 and TRBJ2-1 gives the whole variable domain EADIYQTPRYLVIGTGKKITLECSQTMGHDKMYWYQQDPGMELHLIHYSYGVNSTEKGDLSSESTVSRIRTEHFPLTLESARPSHTSQYLCASSDVGRNEQFFGPGTRLTVL.

This clonotype was found a few times. CDR3 DNA sequence: TGTGCCAGCAGCCGACCGGGACAGCCTCAAGAGACCCAGTACTTC. This encodes CASSRPGQPQETQYF. This chain links TRBV3-1 with TRBJ2-5, with 7 nucleotides matching TRBD1. The V and J ends lost 4 bases and 2 bases, in that order; junction bases with no gene match: 7. Germline V CDR1 and CDR2: LGHDT, YNNKEL (reference sequence). The CDR3 sequence is 15 residues long.

V and J are TRBV5-6 and TRBJ1-1; D is unresolved. The CDR3 runs to 19 residues. Trimming took 2 bases from V and 6 from J, leaving 29 bases between them. CDR1 is SGHDT and CDR2 is YYEEEE in the germline V gene. CDR3 DNA sequence: TGTGCCAGCAGCTTCCCCGGTAGGTCCCCCGTTCAGATCGAGGCTGAAGCTTTCTTT. Protein sequence: CASSFPGRSPVQIEAEAFF. Looking up the rest from reference TRBV5-6 and TRBJ1-1 gives the full variable domain: DAGVTQSPTHLIKTRGQQVTLRCSPKSGHDTVSWYQQALGQGPQFIFQYYEEEERQRGNFPDRFSGHQFPNYSSELNVNALLLGDSALYLCASSFPGRSPVQIEAEAFFGQGTRLTVV.

The chain carries TRBV19 and TRBJ2-7, with TRBD2 identical over 11 bases. The germline V gene has CDR1 LNHDA and CDR2 SQIVND (reference sequence). CDR3 length: 15 amino acids. V gave up 4 bases and J gave up 6 bases; unmatched junction bases: 8. In DNA, the CDR3 is TGTGCCAGTAGTACGACTAGCGGGGTAGTCGGCGAGCAGTACTTC. Encoded protein: CASSTTSGVVGEQYF.

This clonotype was recorded a few times. This chain connects TRBV4-2 to TRBJ2-1, with TRBD2 as a possible D gene (6 bases). The germline V gene encodes CDR1 LGHNA and CDR2 YNFKEQ. V was clipped by 3 bases and J by 9 bases, with 21 bases between them. The CDR3 has 16 residues. CDR3 coding DNA: TGTGCCAGCAGCCAGACGACTGGTCGGGGGAGCGGTGAGCAGTTCTTC. Translation gives CASSQTTGRGSGEQFF.

This clonotype was found a few times. The V call is TRBV7-2, the J call TRBJ2-1; maybe TRBD2 (5 bases). The V end lost 5 bases, the J end lost 6 bases, and 11 bases lay between the germline ends. The germline gives CDR1 SGHTA, CDR2 FQGNSA. The CDR3 is 13 amino acids. The CDR3 protein is CASSPRGPNEQFF. DNA of the CDR3: TGTGCCAGCAGCCCCCGCGGGCCCAATGAGCAGTTCTTC.

Only a few counts were recorded for this clonotype. The V call is TRBV12-3 or TRBV12-4, the J call TRBJ2-1; either TRBD1 or TRBD2 may fit D (6 bases each). V was pared by 5 bases and J by 1 base, with 21 bases between. The CDR3 runs 18 residues. In DNA, the CDR3 is TGTGCCAGCAGTGCCACAGGGAGGCGGGACGAGTCCTACAATGAGCAGTTCTTC. Translating it yields CASSATGRRDESYNEQFF.

The V and J genes are TRBV6-2 or TRBV6-3 and TRBJ2-1, with D tentatively TRBD1 or TRBD2 (6 bases each). The CDR3 has 15 amino acids. V was trimmed by 3 bases and J by 4 bases, leaving 13 bases between them. In germline, CDR1 is MNHEY, CDR2 SVGEGT. CDR3 DNA: TGTGCCAGCAGTTATTTAGGGGGGCGGTACAATGAGCAGTTCTTC. It translates to CASSYLGGRYNEQFF.

The DNA of the CDR3 is TGCAGCGTTGATACCCTTAACAGGGGTTCAGGGGCAGATACGCAGTATTTT. Translating it yields CSVDTLNRGSGADTQYF. The V gene is TRBV29-1, the J gene TRBJ2-3; 7 positions agree with TRBD1. V lost 3 bases to trimming and J lost 4 bases; unmatched junction nucleotides: 16. The CDR3 has 17 amino acids. Germline V gives CDR1 SQVTM, CDR2 ANQGSEA.

V is TRBV20-1 and J is TRBJ1-1; D perhaps matches TRBD1 (5 bases). Deletions cut 6 bases from V and 6 bases from J, with 17 bases between. In germline, CDR1 is DFQATT, CDR2 SNEGSKA (reference sequence). This CDR3 contains 13 residues. CDR3 region: CSALGGSRAEAFF. The DNA of the CDR3 is TGCAGTGCCCTCGGGGGGAGTAGGGCTGAAGCTTTCTTT.

This clonotype was found a few times. This sequence joins TRBV29-1 and TRBJ2-1; D possibly corresponds to TRBD2 (5 bases). The CDR3 runs to 17 residues. Germline V lookup: CDR1 SQVTM, CDR2 ANQGSEA. Trimming pared 6 bases from V and 0 bases from J, leaving 21 bases between. The CDR3 region is CSVEDADQVISYNEQFF. CDR3 coding DNA: TGCAGCGTGGAGGACGCGGACCAAGTGATCTCCTACAATGAGCAGTTCTTC.